The T cell receptor beta chain under discussion was sequenced for a study of blood T cell repertoires in COVID-19. In the study overall: Samples taken during acute and convalescent COVID-19 were collected in the United States, Italy and Spain. T cells, B-cell-depleted T cells, or PBMCs supplied cDNA or gDNA.

Authors' processing steps: Reference gene primers were amplified, and this amplification served to estimate nucleated cell counts. Repertoires were generated with immunoSEQ multiplex PCR, while TCRdb's copy carries only in-frame clones and drops some. That table is the source of V, J and clone size, and D and trimming were worked out from the DNA. Of 130,000 to 150,000 clones listed, around 85% were seen once; the top ten hold about 3%. Trimming took 10 bases from V and 8 from J; bases not matched to a gene: 13. Germline V lookup: CDR1 LNHDA, CDR2 SQIVND (reference sequence). The CDR3 is 13 amino acids.

The source material was peripheral blood. The chain uses TRBV19 and TRBJ1-2, with 7 bases identical to TRBD1. The receptor comes from a woman in her thirties or forties with active or convalescent COVID-19. This chain's CDR3 is CATRPDRVYGYTF. DNA of the CDR3: TGTGCCACCCGACCCGACAGGGTTTACGGCTACACCTTC.